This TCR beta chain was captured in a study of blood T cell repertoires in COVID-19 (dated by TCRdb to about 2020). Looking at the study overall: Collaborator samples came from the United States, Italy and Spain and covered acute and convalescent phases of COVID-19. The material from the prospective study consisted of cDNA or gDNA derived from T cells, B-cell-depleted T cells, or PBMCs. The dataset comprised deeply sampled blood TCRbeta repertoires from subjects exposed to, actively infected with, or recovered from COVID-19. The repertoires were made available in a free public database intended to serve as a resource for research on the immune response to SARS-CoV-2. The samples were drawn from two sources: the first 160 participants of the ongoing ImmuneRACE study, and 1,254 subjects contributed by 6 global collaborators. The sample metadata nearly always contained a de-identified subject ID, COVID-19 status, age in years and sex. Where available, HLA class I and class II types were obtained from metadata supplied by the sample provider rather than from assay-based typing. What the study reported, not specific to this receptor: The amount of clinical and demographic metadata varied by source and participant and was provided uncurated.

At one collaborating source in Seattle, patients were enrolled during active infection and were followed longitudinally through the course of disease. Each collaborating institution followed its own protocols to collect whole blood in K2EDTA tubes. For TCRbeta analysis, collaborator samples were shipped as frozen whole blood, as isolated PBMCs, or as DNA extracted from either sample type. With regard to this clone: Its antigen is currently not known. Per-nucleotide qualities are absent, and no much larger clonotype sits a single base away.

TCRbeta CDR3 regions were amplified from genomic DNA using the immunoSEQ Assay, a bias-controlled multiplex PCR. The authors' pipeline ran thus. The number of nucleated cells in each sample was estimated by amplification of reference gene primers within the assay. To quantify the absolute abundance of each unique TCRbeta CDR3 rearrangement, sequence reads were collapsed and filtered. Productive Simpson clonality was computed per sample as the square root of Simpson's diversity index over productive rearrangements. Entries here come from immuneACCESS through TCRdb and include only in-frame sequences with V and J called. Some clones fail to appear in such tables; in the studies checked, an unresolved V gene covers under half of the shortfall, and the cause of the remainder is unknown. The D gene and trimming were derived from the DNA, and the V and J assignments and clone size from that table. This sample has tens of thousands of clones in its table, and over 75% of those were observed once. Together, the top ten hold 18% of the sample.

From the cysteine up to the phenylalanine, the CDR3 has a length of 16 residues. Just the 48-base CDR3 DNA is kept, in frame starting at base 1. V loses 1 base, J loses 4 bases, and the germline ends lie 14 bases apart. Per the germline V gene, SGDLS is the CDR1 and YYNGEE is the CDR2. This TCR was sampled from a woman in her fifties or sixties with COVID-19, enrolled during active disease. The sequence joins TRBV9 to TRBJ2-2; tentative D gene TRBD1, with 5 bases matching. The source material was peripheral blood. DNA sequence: TGTGCCAGCAGCGTAAAGGGGTTAGCCAGCACCGGGGAGCTGTTTTTT. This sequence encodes CASSVKGLASTGELFF.